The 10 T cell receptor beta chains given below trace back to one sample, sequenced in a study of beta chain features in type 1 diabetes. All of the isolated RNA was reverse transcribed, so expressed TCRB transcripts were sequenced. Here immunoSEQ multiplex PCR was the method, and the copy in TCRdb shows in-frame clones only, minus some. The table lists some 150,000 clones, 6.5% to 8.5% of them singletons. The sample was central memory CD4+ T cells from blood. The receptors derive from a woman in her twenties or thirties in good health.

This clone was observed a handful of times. The CDR3, as DNA: TGTGCCAGCAGCCGGACAGGATTCGACCATAGCAATCAGCCCCAGCATTTT. Residues: CASSRTGFDHSNQPQHF. The chain couples TRBV5-6 to TRBJ1-5; 7 positions match TRBD1. The CDR3 loop spans 17 amino acids. CDR1 and CDR2 from the germline V gene are SGHDT and YYEEEE. Trimming at V came to 4 bases and at J to 0 bases, leaving 10 bases not matched to a gene.

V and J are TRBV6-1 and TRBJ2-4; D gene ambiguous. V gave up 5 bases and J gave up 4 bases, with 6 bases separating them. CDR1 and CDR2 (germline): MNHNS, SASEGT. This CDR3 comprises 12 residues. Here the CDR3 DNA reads TGTGCCAGCAGTCATCAGAAAAACATTCAGTACTTC. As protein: CASSHQKNIQYF.

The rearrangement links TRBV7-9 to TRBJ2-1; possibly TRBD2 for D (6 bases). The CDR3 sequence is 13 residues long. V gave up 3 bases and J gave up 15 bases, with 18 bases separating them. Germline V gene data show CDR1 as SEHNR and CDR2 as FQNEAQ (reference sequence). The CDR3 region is CASSLLQQRAGFF. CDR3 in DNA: TGTGCCAGCAGCTTGTTACAGCAGCGGGCGGGGTTCTTC. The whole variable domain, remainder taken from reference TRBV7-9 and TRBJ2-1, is DTGVSQNPRHKITKRGQNVTFRCDPISEHNRLYWYRQTLGQGPEFLTYFQNEAQLEKSRLLSDRFSAERPKGSFSTLEIQRTEQGDSAMYLCASSLLQQRAGFFGPGTRLTVL.

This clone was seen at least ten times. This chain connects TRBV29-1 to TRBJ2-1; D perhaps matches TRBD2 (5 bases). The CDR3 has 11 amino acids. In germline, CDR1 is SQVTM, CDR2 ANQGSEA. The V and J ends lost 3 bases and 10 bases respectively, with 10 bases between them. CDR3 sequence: CSVEGQREQFF. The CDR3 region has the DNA TGCAGCGTTGAGGGTCAGCGGGAGCAGTTCTTC.

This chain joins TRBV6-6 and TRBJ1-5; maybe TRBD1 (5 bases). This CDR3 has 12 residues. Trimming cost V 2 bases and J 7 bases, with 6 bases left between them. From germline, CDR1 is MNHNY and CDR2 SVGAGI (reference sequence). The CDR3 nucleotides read TGTGCCAGCAGTTACGGGGGGCAGCCCCAGCATTTT. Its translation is CASSYGGQPQHF.

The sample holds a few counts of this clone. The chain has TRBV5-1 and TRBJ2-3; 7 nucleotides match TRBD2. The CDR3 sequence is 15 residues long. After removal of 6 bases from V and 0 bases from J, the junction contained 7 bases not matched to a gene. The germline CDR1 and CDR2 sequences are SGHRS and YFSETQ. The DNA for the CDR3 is TGCGCCAGCAAGGTGGGAGGGCCGAGCACAGATACGCAGTATTTT. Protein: CASKVGGPSTDTQYF. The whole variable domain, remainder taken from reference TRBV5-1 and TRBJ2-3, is KAGVTQTPRYLIKTRGQQVTLSCSPISGHRSVSWYQQTPGQGLQFLFEYFSETQRNKGNFPGRFSGRQFSNSRSEMNVSTLELGDSALYLCASKVGGPSTDTQYFGPGTRLTVL.

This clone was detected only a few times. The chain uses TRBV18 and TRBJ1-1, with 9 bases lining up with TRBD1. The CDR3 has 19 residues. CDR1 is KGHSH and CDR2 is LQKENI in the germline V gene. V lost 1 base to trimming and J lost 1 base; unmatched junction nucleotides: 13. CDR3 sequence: CASSPRVVAGTGSNTEAFF. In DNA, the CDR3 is TGTGCCAGCTCACCACGTGTCGTCGCGGGGACAGGGTCGAACACTGAAGCTTTCTTT.

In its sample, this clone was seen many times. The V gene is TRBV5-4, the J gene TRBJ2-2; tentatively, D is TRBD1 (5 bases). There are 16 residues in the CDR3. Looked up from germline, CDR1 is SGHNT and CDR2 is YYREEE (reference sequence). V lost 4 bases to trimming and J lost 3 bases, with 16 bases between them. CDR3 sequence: CASSESLGVYTGELFF. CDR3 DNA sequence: TGTGCCAGCAGCGAGAGCCTAGGGGTTTACACCGGGGAGCTGTTTTTT.

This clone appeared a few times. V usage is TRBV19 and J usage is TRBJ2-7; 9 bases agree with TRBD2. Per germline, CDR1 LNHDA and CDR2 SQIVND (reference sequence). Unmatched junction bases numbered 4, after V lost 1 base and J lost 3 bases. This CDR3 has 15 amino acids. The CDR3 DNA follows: TGTGCCAGTAGTATAGCGGGGACTAGCTACTACGAGCAGTACTTC. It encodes CASSIAGTSYYEQYF.

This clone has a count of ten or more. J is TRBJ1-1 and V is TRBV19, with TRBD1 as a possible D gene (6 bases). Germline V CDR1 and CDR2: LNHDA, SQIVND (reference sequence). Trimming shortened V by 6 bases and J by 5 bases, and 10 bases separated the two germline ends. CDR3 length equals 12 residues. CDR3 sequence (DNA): TGTGCCAGTAGGGGGGCGAGAACTGAAGCTTTCTTT. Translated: CASRGARTEAFF. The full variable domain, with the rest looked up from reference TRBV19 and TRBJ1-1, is DGGITQSPKYLFRKEGQNVTLSCEQNLNHDAMYWYRQDPGQGLRLIYYSQIVNDFQKGDIAEGYSVSREKKESFPLTVTSAQKNPTAFYLCASRGARTEAFFGQGTRLTVV.